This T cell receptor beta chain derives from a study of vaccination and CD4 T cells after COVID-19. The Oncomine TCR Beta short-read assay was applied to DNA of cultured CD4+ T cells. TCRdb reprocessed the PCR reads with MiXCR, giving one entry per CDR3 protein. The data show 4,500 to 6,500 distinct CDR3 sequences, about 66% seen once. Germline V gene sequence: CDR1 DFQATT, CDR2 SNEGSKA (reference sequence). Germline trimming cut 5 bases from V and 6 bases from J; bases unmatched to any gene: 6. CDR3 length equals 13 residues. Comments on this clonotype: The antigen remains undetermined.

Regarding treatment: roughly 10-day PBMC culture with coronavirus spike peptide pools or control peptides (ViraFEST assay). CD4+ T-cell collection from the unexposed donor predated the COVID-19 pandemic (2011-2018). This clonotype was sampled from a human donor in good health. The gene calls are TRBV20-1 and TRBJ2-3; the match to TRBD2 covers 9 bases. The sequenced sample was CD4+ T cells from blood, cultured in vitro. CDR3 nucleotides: TGCAGTGCTCTTAGCGGGAGTGCGGATACGCAGTATTTT. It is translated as CSALSGSADTQYF.